This T cell receptor (beta chain) comes out of a study of cytomegalovirus exposure and HLA in healthy donors. Study-level results: TRBV6-2, TRBV6-3 and other indistinguishable V segments were excluded.

About this clone itself: Its antigen is as yet unknown.

It was with 60 Vbeta and 13 Jbeta primers that the PCR ran. Method: immunoSEQ multiplex PCR; TCRdb's copy keeps in-frame clones and lacks some. In the table there are under 200,000 clones, around 80% of which are singletons. The junction had 7 bases not matched to a gene; V was cut back by 5 bases and J by 6 bases. CDR1 is SGHTA, CDR2 FQGNSA, per germline. The CDR3 runs 15 residues. The receptor was isolated from a man between 18 and 29 years old in good health and CMV-seronegative. This chain uses TRBV7-2 with TRBJ2-3; 11 bases agree with TRBD2. Sequenced sample: PBMCs. CDR3 region: CASSLIAGGRDTQYF. As DNA, the CDR3 is TGTGCCAGCAGCCTTATAGCGGGGGGGAGGGATACGCAGTATTTT.